This T cell receptor (beta chain) came from a study of cytomegalovirus exposure and HLA in healthy donors. Study-wide context: Counted in an early data release were about 85 million unique TCRs from HLA-typed donors. Broader study findings: Near-uniform donor sequencing depth was presumed by presence/absence analyses.

The primer mix had 60 Vbeta and 13 Jbeta primers. Some clones are missing from TCRdb's copy, which holds only in-frame ones; the method was immunoSEQ multiplex PCR. Its listing shows 150,000 or so clones. CDR1 and CDR2 from the germline V gene are MRHNA and SNTAGT. V lost 5 bases to trimming and J lost 0 bases, with 11 bases between them. CDR3 size: 15 residues. With respect to this clone: Its antigen remains unknown.

The sample taken for sequencing was PBMCs. The genes are TRBV6-4 and TRBJ2-1; TRBD1 is a possible D gene (6 bases). The sequence was collected from a man aged 25 to 40 in good health and CMV-seronegative. In DNA, the CDR3 is TGTGCCAGCAGTCCTTGGACAGACTCCTACAATGAGCAGTTCTTC. Translated: CASSPWTDSYNEQFF.